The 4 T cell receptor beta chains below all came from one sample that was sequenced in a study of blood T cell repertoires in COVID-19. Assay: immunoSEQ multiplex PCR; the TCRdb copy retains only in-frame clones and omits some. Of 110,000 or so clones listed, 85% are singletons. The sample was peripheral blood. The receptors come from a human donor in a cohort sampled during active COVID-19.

The CDR3 protein is CASSLTGFREKLFF. DNA for the CDR3: TGTGCCAGCAGTTTAACAGGGTTCCGTGAAAAACTGTTTTTT. The chain employs TRBV28 and TRBJ1-4; D is possibly TRBD1 (6 bases). Trimming pared 2 bases from V and 7 bases from J, leaving 11 bases between. The CDR3 contains 14 residues. Per germline, CDR1 MDHEN and CDR2 SYDVKM.

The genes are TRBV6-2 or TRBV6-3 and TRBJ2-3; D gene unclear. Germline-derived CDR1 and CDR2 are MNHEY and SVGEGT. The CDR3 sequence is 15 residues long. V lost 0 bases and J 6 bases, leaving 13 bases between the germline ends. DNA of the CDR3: TGTGCCAGCAGTTACTCAATCTTTTCTGTGGATACGCAGTATTTT. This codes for CASSYSIFSVDTQYF.

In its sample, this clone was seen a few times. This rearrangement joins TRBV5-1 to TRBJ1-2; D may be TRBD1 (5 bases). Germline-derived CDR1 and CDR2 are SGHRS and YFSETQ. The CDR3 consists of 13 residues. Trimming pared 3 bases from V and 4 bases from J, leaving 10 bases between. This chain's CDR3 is CASSYDSLYGYTF. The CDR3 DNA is TGCGCCAGCAGCTATGACAGCCTCTATGGCTACACCTTC.

CDR3 protein: CASSATTSGAPQIGELFF. Here the CDR3 DNA reads TGTGCCAGCAGCGCTACGACTAGCGGGGCACCCCAAATCGGGGAGCTGTTTTTT. The chain is built from TRBV9 and TRBJ2-2; 11 bases are shared with TRBD2. Germline V gene lookup returns CDR1 SGDLS and CDR2 YYNGEE. The CDR3 runs to 18 residues. Germline trimming cut 3 bases from V and 7 bases from J; bases unmatched to any gene: 14.